What follows is one T cell receptor (beta chain) and its context. Germline values: CDR1 SGHVS, CDR2 FQNEAQ. With V trimmed by 1 base and J by 0 bases, 3 bases remained unmatched. The CDR3 length is 15 residues. The data originate from a study of blood T cell repertoires in COVID-19. TCRdb's table, derived via immunoSEQ multiplex PCR, lists solely in-frame clones and lacks some. The sample carries about 190,000 clones, roughly 81% recorded once. This chain links TRBV7-8 with TRBJ2-7; 7 nucleotides align to TRBD2. Sequencing was performed on peripheral blood. This clonotype was sampled from a woman of 80 years or more with COVID-19, enrolled during active disease. The CDR3 DNA sequence: TGTGCCAGCAGCTTAGGGGGGGGGACCTCCTACGAGCAGTACTTC. Protein sequence: CASSLGGGTSYEQYF.